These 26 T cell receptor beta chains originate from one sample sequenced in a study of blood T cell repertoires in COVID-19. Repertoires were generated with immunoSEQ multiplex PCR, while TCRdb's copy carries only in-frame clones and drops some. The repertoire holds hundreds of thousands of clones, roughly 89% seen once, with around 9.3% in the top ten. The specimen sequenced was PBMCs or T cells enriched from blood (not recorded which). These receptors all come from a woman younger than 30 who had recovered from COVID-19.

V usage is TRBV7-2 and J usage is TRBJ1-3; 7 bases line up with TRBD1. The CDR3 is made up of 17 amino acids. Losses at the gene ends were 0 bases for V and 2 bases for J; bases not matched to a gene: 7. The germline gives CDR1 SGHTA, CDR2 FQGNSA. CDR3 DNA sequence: TGTGCCAGCAGCTTAGCCCCGGGACAGCAACCTGGAAACACCATATATTTT. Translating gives CASSLAPGQQPGNTIYF.

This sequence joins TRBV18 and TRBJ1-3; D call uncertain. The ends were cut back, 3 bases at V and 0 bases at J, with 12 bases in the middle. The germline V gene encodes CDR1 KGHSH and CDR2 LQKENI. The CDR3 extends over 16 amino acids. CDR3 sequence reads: CASSPTEQSSGNTIYF. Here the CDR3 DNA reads TGTGCCAGCTCACCTACGGAACAGAGCTCTGGAAACACCATATATTTT. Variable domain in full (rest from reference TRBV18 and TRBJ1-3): NAGVMQNPRHLVRRRGQEARLRCSPMKGHSHVYWYRQLPEEGLKFMVYLQKENIIDESGMPKERFSAEFPKEGPSILRIQQVVRGDSAAYFCASSPTEQSSGNTIYFGEGSWLTVV.

CDR3 sequence reads: CARSPLELKSLGYTF. The CDR3 bases are TGTGCCAGAAGCCCCCTCGAGTTGAAGTCCCTGGGCTACACCTTC. V is TRBV5-3 and J is TRBJ1-2, with D unresolved. TRBV5-3 carries the ORF label, with uncertain function. The CDR3 covers 15 residues. V was pared by 4 bases and J by 8 bases, with 21 bases between.

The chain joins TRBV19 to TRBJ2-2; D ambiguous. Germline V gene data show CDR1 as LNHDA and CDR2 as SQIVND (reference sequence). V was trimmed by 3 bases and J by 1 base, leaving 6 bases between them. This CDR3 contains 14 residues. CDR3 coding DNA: TGTGCCAGTAGTATTCGACAGAACACCGGGGAGCTGTTTTTT. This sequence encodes CASSIRQNTGELFF.

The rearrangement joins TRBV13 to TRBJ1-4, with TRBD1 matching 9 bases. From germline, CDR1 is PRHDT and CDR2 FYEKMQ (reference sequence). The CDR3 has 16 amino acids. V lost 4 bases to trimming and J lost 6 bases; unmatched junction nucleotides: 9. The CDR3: CASSSHGDRADEKLFF. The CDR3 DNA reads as TGTGCCAGCAGCTCCCATGGGGACAGGGCTGATGAAAAACTGTTTTTT.

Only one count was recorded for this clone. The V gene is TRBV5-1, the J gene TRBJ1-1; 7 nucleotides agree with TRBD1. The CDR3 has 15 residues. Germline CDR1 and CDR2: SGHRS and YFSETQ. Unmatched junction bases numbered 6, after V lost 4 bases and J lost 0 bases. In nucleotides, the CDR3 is TGCGCCAGCAGCCCGTTAGGGACAGTGAACACTGAAGCTTTCTTT. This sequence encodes CASSPLGTVNTEAFF.

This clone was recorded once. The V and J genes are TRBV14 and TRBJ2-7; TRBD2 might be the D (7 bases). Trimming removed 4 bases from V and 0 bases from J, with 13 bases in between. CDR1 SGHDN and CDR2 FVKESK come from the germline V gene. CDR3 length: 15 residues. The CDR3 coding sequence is TGTGCCAGCAGCCGAGGGGGAGGGAACTCCTACGAGCAGTACTTC. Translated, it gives CASSRGGGNSYEQYF. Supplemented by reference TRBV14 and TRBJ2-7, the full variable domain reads EAGVTQFPSHSVIEKGQTVTLRCDPISGHDNLYWYRRVMGKEIKFLLHFVKESKQDESGMPNNRFLAERTGGTYSTLKVQPAELEDSGVYFCASSRGGGNSYEQYFGPGTRLTVT.

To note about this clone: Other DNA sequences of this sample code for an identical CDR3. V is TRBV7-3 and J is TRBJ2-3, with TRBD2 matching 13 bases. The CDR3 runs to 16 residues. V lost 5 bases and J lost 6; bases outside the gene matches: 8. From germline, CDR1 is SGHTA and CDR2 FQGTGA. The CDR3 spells CASSPRLAGGLDTQYF. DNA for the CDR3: TGTGCCAGCAGCCCGAGACTAGCGGGGGGCCTGGATACGCAGTATTTT.

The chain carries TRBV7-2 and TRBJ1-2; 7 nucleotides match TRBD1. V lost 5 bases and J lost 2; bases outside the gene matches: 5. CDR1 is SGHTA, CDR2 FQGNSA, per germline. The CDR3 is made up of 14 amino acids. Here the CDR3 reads CASSPTGINYGYTF. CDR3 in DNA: TGTGCCAGCAGCCCGACAGGGATCAACTATGGCTACACCTTC.

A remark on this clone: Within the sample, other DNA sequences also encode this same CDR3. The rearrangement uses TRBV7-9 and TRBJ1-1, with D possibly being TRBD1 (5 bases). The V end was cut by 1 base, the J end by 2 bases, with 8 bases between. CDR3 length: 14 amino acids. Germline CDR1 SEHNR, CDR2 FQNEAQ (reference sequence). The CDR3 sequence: CASSLVQGNTEAFF. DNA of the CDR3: TGTGCCAGCAGCTTAGTTCAGGGCAACACTGAAGCTTTCTTT.

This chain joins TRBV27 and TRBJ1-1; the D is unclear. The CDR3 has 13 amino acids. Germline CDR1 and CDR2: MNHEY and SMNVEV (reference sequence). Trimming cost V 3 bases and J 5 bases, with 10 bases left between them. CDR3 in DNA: TGTGCCAGCAGTTTTTTGGGAGGAACTGAAGCTTTCTTT. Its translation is CASSFLGGTEAFF.

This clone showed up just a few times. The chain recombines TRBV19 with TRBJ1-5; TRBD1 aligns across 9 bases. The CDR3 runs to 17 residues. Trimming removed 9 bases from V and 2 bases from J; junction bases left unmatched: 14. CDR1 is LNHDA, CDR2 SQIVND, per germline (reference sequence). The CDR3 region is CASQDRGPSLGNQPQHF. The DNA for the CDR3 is TGTGCCAGCCAGGACAGGGGACCCTCACTTGGCAATCAGCCCCAGCATTTT.

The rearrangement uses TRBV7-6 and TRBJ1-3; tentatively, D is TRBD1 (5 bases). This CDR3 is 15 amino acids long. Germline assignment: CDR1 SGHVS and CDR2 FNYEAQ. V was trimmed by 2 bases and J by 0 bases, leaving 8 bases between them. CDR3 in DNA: TGTGCCAGCAGCTTATCAGACAGCTCTGGAAACACCATATATTTT. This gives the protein CASSLSDSSGNTIYF.

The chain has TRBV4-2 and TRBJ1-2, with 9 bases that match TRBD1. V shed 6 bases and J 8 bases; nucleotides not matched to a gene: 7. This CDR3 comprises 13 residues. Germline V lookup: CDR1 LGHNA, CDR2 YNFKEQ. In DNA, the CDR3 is TGTGCCAGCAGTCACAGGGGGCGGGAGGGCTACACCTTC. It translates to CASSHRGREGYTF.

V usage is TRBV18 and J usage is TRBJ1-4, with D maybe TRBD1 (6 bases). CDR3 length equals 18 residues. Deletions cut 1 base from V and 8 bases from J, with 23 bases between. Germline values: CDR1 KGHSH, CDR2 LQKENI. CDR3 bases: TGTGCCAGCTCACCACTCCCCGGACGGACGGGGGGGCGGGAAAAACTGTTTTTT. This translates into CASSPLPGRTGGREKLFF.

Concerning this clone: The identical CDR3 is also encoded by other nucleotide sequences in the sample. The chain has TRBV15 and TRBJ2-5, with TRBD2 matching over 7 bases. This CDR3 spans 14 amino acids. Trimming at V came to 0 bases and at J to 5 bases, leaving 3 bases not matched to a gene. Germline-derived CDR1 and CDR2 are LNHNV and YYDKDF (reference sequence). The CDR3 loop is CATSRDSGGETQYF. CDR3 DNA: TGTGCCACCAGCAGAGATTCCGGGGGGGAGACCCAGTACTTC.

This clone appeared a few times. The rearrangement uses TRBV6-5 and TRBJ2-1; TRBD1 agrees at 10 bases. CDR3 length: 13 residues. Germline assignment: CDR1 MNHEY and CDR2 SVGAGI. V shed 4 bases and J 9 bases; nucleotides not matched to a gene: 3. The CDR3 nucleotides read TGTGCCAGCAGTTTGGGACAGGGGACTGAGCAGTTCTTC. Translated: CASSLGQGTEQFF.

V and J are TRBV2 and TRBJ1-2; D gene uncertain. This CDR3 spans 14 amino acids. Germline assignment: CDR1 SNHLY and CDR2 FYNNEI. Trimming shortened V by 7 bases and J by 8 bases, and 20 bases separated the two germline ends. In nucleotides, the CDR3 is TGTGCCAGCAACCAGGACGGGGTAGGATGGGGCTACACCTTC. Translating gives CASNQDGVGWGYTF.

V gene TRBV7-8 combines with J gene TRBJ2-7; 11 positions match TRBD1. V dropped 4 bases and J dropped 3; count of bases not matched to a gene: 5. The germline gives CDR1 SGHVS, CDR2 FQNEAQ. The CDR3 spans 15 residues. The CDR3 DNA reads TGTGCCAGCAGCTCAACCGGGACAGGGGGCTACGAGCAGTACTTC. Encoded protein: CASSSTGTGGYEQYF.

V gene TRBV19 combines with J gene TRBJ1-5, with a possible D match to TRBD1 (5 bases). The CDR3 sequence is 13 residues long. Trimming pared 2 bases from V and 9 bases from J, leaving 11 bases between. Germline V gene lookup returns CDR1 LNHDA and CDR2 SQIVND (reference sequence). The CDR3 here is CASSIQGLGPQHF. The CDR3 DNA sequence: TGTGCCAGTAGTATACAGGGCCTAGGGCCCCAGCATTTT. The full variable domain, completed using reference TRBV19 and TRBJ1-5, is DGGITQSPKYLFRKEGQNVTLSCEQNLNHDAMYWYRQDPGQGLRLIYYSQIVNDFQKGDIAEGYSVSREKKESFPLTVTSAQKNPTAFYLCASSIQGLGPQHFGDGTRLSIL.

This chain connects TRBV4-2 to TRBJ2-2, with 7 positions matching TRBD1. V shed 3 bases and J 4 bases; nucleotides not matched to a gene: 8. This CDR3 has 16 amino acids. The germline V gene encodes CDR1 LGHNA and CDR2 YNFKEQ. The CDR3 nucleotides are TGTGCCAGCAGCCACCACAGACAGGGTAGCACCGGGGAGCTGTTTTTT. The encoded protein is CASSHHRQGSTGELFF.

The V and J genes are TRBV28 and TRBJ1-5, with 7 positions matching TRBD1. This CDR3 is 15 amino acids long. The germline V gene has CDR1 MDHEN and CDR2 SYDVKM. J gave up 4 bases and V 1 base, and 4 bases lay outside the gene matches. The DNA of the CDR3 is TGTGCCAGCAGTTTATTCACAGGGGTAAATCAGCCCCAGCATTTT. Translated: CASSLFTGVNQPQHF.

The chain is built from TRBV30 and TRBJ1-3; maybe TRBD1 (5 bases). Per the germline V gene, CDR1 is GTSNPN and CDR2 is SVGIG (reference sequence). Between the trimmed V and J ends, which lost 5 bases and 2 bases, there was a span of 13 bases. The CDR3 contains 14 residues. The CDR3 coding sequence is TGTGCCTGGGGAACCGGGGGGGCTGGAAACACCATATATTTT. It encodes CAWGTGGAGNTIYF.

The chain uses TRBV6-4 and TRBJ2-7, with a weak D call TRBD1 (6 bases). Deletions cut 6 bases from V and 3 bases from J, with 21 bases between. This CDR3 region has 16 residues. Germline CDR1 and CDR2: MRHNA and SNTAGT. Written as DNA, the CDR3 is TGTGCCAGCAGGACGGACAGCGATAGAGGGGACTACGAGCAGTACTTC. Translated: CASRTDSDRGDYEQYF.

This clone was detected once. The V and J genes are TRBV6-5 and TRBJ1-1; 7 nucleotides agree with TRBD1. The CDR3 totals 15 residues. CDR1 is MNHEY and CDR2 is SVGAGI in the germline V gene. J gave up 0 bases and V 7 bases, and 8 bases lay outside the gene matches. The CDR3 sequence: CASIFMGQMNTEAFF. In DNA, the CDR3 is TGTGCCAGCATCTTTATGGGACAGATGAACACTGAAGCTTTCTTT.

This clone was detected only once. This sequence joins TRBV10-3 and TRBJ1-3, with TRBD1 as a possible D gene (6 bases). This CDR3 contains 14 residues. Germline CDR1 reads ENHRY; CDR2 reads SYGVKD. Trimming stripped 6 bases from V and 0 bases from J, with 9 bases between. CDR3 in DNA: TGTGCCATCAGGGCAGGGGACTCTGGAAACACCATATATTTT. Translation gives CAIRAGDSGNTIYF.